These 24 T cell receptor beta chains were sequenced from one sample in a study of tissue T cells after allogeneic stem cell transplantation. The assay was immunoSEQ multiplex PCR, and TCRdb's table has in-frame clones only and misses some. The sample consists of thousands of clones, approximately 35% of them appearing once. Indicated time point: mouse harvest day 14 after allogeneic transplant. The graft held 10^6 splenic CD5+ T cells and 10^7 T-cell-depleted bone marrow cells. Sequencing was carried out using skin. The receptor source for this set is a female BALB/c mouse given C57BL/6 T cells with graft-versus-host disease after an allogeneic hematopoietic cell transplant.

This clone ranks as medium-sized. These gene names are mouse names. The CDR3 end lies 1 residue beyond the end of the read and is filled in from the germline J gene. The chain uses TRBV26 and TRBJ2-2; 10 bases are a match to TRBD2. Looked up from germline, CDR1 is KGHPV and CDR2 is FQNQEV (reference sequence). The CDR3 sequence is 17 residues long. V was clipped by 3 bases and J by 1 base; unmatched bases: 5. The CDR3: CASSLPTGGLNTGQLYF. The sequenced part of the CDR3 DNA is TGTGCCAGCAGTCTCCCGACTGGGGGGCTAAACACCGGGCAGCTCTAC.

Remarks on this clone: Gene labels here are mouse ones. The sequenced fragment ends 1 residue before the CDR3 boundary, so the rest is inferred from the germline J gene. The chain uses TRBV19 and TRBJ2-7; a possible D gene is TRBD1 (7 bases). Germline CDR1 FNHDT, CDR2 SITEND (reference sequence). The V end was cut by 7 bases, the J end by 4 bases, with 12 bases between. CDR3 length: 12 amino acids. Partial CDR3 DNA: TGTGCCAGCCAGGCAGGGGGGTATGAACAGTAC. As protein: CASQAGGYEQY. From start to end, the CDR3 is CASQAGGYEQYF.

This clone was detected a few times. Gene names are the mouse ones. With the read ending 1 residue before the CDR3 end, the germline J gene is used to fill in that end. This rearrangement joins TRBV26 to TRBJ2-7; D remains unclear. Germline CDR1 and CDR2: KGHPV and FQNQEV (reference sequence). The CDR3 totals 11 residues. The V end was cut by 4 bases, the J end by 4 bases, with 5 bases between. The DNA read from the CDR3 is TGTGCCAGCAGTCCCAGGTATGAACAGTAC. The encoded protein is CASSPRYEQY. The full CDR3 reads CASSPRYEQYF. The variable domain in full, with the rest retrieved from reference TRBV26 and TRBJ2-7, is NSKVIQTPRYLVKGQGQKAKMRCIPEKGHPVVFWYQQNKNNEFKFLINFQNQEVLQQIDMTEKRFSAECPSNSPCSLEIQSSEAGDSALYLCASSPRYEQYFGPGTRLTVL.

Remarks on this clone: Germline and genes here are mouse. Partial CDR3 DNA: TGTGCCTGGAGTCTAGACAGGGGAAACACCGGGCAGCTCTAC. Amino acid sequence: CAWSLDRGNTGQLY. The whole CDR3 protein is CAWSLDRGNTGQLYF. This chain joins TRBV31 and TRBJ2-2, with 8 bases matching TRBD1. The read falls 1 residue short of the CDR3 end, and the missing part is taken from the germline J gene. The V gene's germline CDR1 is GKSSPN and CDR2 SITVG. V lost 0 bases to trimming and J lost 1 base; unmatched junction nucleotides: 1. The length of the CDR3 is 15 residues.

Comment on this clone: Mouse names are used for the genes. The read falls 1 residue short of the CDR3 end, and the missing part is taken from the germline J gene. This rearrangement joins TRBV26 to TRBJ2-3; no clear D. Per germline, CDR1 KGHPV and CDR2 FQNQEV (reference sequence). Between the trimmed V and J ends, which lost 4 bases and 0 bases, there was a span of 8 bases. The CDR3 loop spans 14 amino acids. This chain's CDR3 is CASSRVTSAETLYF. Incomplete CDR3 DNA: TGTGCCAGCAGTCGGGTCACTAGTGCAGAAACGCTGTAT.

A few counts support this clone. Gene names and germline refer to mouse. The read halts 1 residue ahead of the CDR3 end, with the missing end drawn from the germline J gene. J is TRBJ2-7 and V is TRBV13-1, with 7 bases aligning to TRBD1. CDR3 length: 14 amino acids. Trimming removed 3 bases from V and 3 bases from J; junction bases left unmatched: 6. The germline V gene has CDR1 NSHNY and CDR2 SYGAGN. The sequenced part of the CDR3 DNA is TGTGCCAGCAGTGGTCACCGGGACAGCTATGAACAGTAC. Its translation: CASSGHRDSYEQY. The whole CDR3 protein reads CASSGHRDSYEQYF.

Sample share makes this clone medium-sized. The gene symbols are mouse symbols. The read ends 1 residue shy of where the CDR3 ends; the end is completed using the germline J gene. The V and J genes are TRBV3 and TRBJ1-4; TRBD1 matches 11 bases. Germline V gene sequence: CDR1 SNHLY, CDR2 FYNGKV (reference sequence). This CDR3 has 14 residues. V dropped 4 bases and J dropped 7; count of bases not matched to a gene: 2. CDR3 bases read: TGTGCCAGCAGCTGGGACAGGGGGGGCGAAAGATTATTT. Protein: CASSWDRGGERLF. The complete CDR3 reads CASSWDRGGERLFF.

Notes on this clone: Mouse germline and gene names are used. The read ends 1 residue early relative to the CDR3; the germline J gene fills the gap. The J gene is TRBJ2-5, the V gene TRBV12-2; TRBD1 is a possible D gene (6 bases). V dropped 1 base and J dropped 1 base, with 8 bases sitting between them. Germline lookup yields CDR1 SGHLS and CDR2 HYDKME. The CDR3 is made up of 14 amino acids. The CDR3 bases that were read are TGTGCCAGCTCTCTACAGGGTTACCAAGACACCCAGTAC. Amino acids: CASSLQGYQDTQY. The whole CDR3 sequence is CASSLQGYQDTQYF.

Regarding this clone: All gene names here are mouse names. The sequence runs out 1 residue before the end of the CDR3; the remainder is reconstructed from the germline J gene. The V call is TRBV5, the J call TRBJ1-3; D might be TRBD1 (5 bases). CDR3 length: 14 residues. The germline V and J ends were trimmed by 0 bases and 3 bases, with 6 bases remaining between them. Germline V gives CDR1 LGHNA, CDR2 YNLKQL (reference sequence). CDR3: CASSQDGGGNTLYF. Incomplete CDR3 DNA: TGTGCCAGCAGCCAAGATGGGGGTGGAAATACGCTCTAT.

This clone showed up just a few times. Gene names and germline match the mouse. The read falls 1 residue short of the CDR3 end, and the missing part is taken from the germline J gene. The chain employs TRBV26 and TRBJ1-2; TRBD1 matches at 7 bases. Germline CDR1 reads KGHPV; CDR2 reads FQNQEV (reference sequence). The CDR3 is 15 amino acids. V lost 4 bases, J lost 2 bases, and 7 bases stayed unmatched. The sequenced CDR3 bases are TGTGCCAGCAGTCCACAGGGGCGCCCTAACTCCGACTACACC. This translates into CASSPQGRPNSDYT. The entire CDR3 reads CASSPQGRPNSDYTF.

For this clone: The germline and genes are mouse ones. The read terminates 1 residue ahead of where the CDR3 ends, so the germline J gene completes it. This rearrangement joins TRBV3 to TRBJ2-3; a weak D match, TRBD1 (6 bases). CDR3 size: 13 residues. The ends were cut back, 5 bases at V and 3 bases at J, with 9 bases in the middle. Per the germline V gene, CDR1 is SNHLY and CDR2 is FYNGKV (reference sequence). Here the CDR3 reads CASSPGQAETLYF. The part of the CDR3 DNA that was read is TGTGCCAGCAGCCCTGGACAGGCAGAAACGCTGTAT.

The table lists this clone with a few counts. Gene and germline names: mouse. Read sequence stops 1 residue before the CDR3 end, and the germline J gene provides the missing end. The chain uses TRBV13-3 and TRBJ2-1; 13 nucleotides line up with TRBD2. V lost 5 bases and J lost 6; bases outside the gene matches: 5. The CDR3 extends over 15 amino acids. Germline V gene sequence: CDR1 NNHDY, CDR2 SYVADS. CDR3 DNA, as far as it was read: TGTGCCAGCAGGATAGGGGACTGGGGGGGTGCTGAGCAGTTC. It codes for CASRIGDWGGAEQF. The entire CDR3 is CASRIGDWGGAEQFF.

Regarding this clone: Any gene name here is a mouse gene name. The sequenced fragment ends 1 residue before the CDR3 boundary, so the rest is inferred from the germline J gene. This chain joins TRBV23 and TRBJ2-7; TRBD2, the table's D call, lacks a check against the DNA. CDR1 and CDR2 from the germline V gene are KGHTA and FQNQQP. The CDR3 loop spans 15 amino acids. The CDR3 is CSSSQLTGGAGEQYF. The covered CDR3 bases are TGCTCCAGCAGTCAACTGACTGGGGGGGCGGGAGAACAGTAC.

Details on this clone: Gene names are the mouse ones. The CDR3 is CSSSHLTGGAGEQYF. The part of the CDR3 DNA that was read is TGCTCCAGCAGTCACCTGACTGGGGGGGCAGGAGAACAGTAC. This rearrangement joins TRBV23 to TRBJ2-7; the tabulated D call, TRBD2, remains unverified against the DNA. The read finishes 1 residue shy of the CDR3 end, and the germline J gene is used to complete it. The CDR3 spans 15 residues. Per germline, CDR1 KGHTA and CDR2 FQNQQP.

By proportion, this clone is medium-sized. Gene and germline names: mouse. The read gets to within 1 residue of the CDR3 end, and the germline J gene fills in the rest. This chain connects TRBV16 to TRBJ2-4; D perhaps matches TRBD1 (6 bases). Trimming cost V 3 bases and J 7 bases, with 8 bases left between them. The germline gives CDR1 SGHSA, CDR2 FRNQAP. The CDR3 sequence is 12 residues long. The CDR3 DNA, read in part, is TGTGCAAGCAGCTTCAGGGGCGACACCTTGTAC. This sequence encodes CASSFRGDTLY. The CDR3 as a whole reads CASSFRGDTLYF.

Sample share makes this clone medium-sized (0.01 to 0.1%). Germline and genes: mouse. With the read ending 1 residue before the CDR3 end, the germline J gene is used to fill in that end. The V call is TRBV26, the J call TRBJ1-3; D gene uncertain. V lost 2 bases, J lost 0 bases, and 5 bases lay in between. This CDR3 has 14 amino acids. Germline V gene lookup returns CDR1 KGHPV and CDR2 FQNQEV (reference sequence). The CDR3 reads CASSLRDSGNTLYF. The covered CDR3 bases are TGTGCCAGCAGTCTGAGGGATTCTGGAAATACGCTCTAT.

Details on this clone: Gene names are the mouse ones. Sequencing ends 1 residue short of the CDR3 end; the germline J gene provides the rest. The chain carries TRBV23 and TRBJ2-7. The CDR3 spans 14 residues. In germline, CDR1 is KGHTA, CDR2 FQNQQP. The chain's CDR3 is CSSSQSTGAGEQYF. The DNA read from the CDR3 is TGCTCCAGCAGTCAATCGACGGGGGCGGGTGAACAGTAC.

This clone has a handful of counts. Gene names and germline refer to mouse. The sequenced fragment ends 1 residue before the CDR3 boundary, so the rest is inferred from the germline J gene. This chain joins TRBV3 and TRBJ2-3; D is possibly TRBD1 (5 bases). The V and J ends lost 5 bases and 0 bases respectively, with 9 bases between them. This CDR3 contains 14 residues. Germline CDR1 reads SNHLY; CDR2 reads FYNGKV (reference sequence). CDR3: CASSPGQSAETLYF. The CDR3 DNA, read in part, is TGTGCCAGCAGCCCCGGACAAAGTGCAGAAACGCTGTAT. Full variable domain (missing parts from reference TRBV3 and TRBJ2-3): GPKVLQIPSHQIIDMGQMVTLNCDPVSNHLYFYWYKQILGQQMEFLVNFYNGKVMEKSKLFKDQFSVERPDGSYFTLKIQPTALEDSAVYFCASSPGQSAETLYFGSGTRLTVL.

In regard to this clone: The listed genes are named as in mouse. The read comes to an end 1 residue before the CDR3 does, leaving the germline J gene to fill in the end. The chain joins TRBV19 to TRBJ2-4, with 9 bases identical to TRBD2. Losses at the gene ends were 4 bases for V and 0 bases for J; bases not matched to a gene: 3. CDR3 length equals 15 residues. The germline gives CDR1 FNHDT, CDR2 SITEND (reference sequence). CDR3 protein: CASSRLGVSQNTLYF. The DNA read from the CDR3 is TGTGCCAGCAGTCGACTGGGGGTTAGTCAAAACACCTTGTAC.

Note on this clone: Any gene name here is a mouse gene name. The CDR3 goes on 1 residue after the read ends, and that part is filled in from the germline J gene. The chain uses TRBV12-1 and TRBJ1-1, with 7 bases lining up with TRBD1. CDR1 SGHSN and CDR2 HYEKVE come from the germline V gene. This CDR3 is 13 amino acids long. The V segment lost 2 bases and the J segment 10 bases; nucleotides outside the gene matches: 9. The part of the CDR3 DNA that was read is TGTGCCAGCTCTCCTACGGGGACAGAGGGAGTCTTC. Translated, it gives CASSPTGTEGVF. The full CDR3 protein is CASSPTGTEGVFF.

In its sample, this clone was seen a few times. The listed genes are named as in mouse. The sequence runs out 1 residue before the end of the CDR3; the remainder is reconstructed from the germline J gene. This chain uses TRBV3 with TRBJ2-5, with 8 bases fitting TRBD2. Trimming removed 3 bases from V and 4 bases from J; junction bases left unmatched: 0. The CDR3 extends over 13 amino acids. Germline CDR1 and CDR2: SNHLY and FYNGKV (reference sequence). Incomplete CDR3 DNA: TGTGCCAGCAGCTTGACTGGGGAAGACACCCAGTAC. Encoded protein: CASSLTGEDTQY. The full CDR3 sequence reads CASSLTGEDTQYF.

This clone showed up just a few times. Germline and genes here are mouse. The CDR3: CASSRTANTEVFF. The part of the CDR3 DNA that was read is TGTGCCAGCAGTCGGACAGCAAACACAGAAGTCTTC. The rearrangement joins TRBV26 to TRBJ1-1, with a possible D match to TRBD1 (6 bases). The CDR3 end is not reached by the read, which stops 1 residue before it; the germline J gene fills it in. There are 13 residues in the CDR3. The V gene lost 4 bases and the J gene lost 0 bases, with 6 bases spanning the gap. Germline-derived CDR1 and CDR2 are KGHPV and FQNQEV (reference sequence).

This clone has more than one count but fewer than ten. Germline and genes: mouse. Coverage ceases 1 residue before the CDR3 finishes, and the germline J gene fills in the end. This chain links TRBV14 with TRBJ1-1; D is undetermined. Deletions cut 2 bases from V and 0 bases from J, with 2 bases between. Germline V gene lookup returns CDR1 SGHDT and CDR2 FRDEAV. This CDR3 spans 12 amino acids. CDR3 bases read: TGTGCCAGCAGTTTTCAGAACACAGAAGTCTTC. This sequence encodes CASSFQNTEVF. The full-length CDR3 reads as CASSFQNTEVFF. Using reference TRBV14 and TRBJ1-1 for the parts outside the CDR3, the full variable domain is EAGVTQSPRYAVLQEGQAVSFWCDPISGHDTLYWYQQPRDQGPQLLVYFRDEAVIDNSQLPSDRFSAVRPKGTNSTLKIQSAKQGDTATYLCASSFQNTEVFFGKGTRLTVV.

Worth noting for this clone: Any gene name here is a mouse gene name. Read data end 1 residue before the CDR3 end; the end is taken from the germline J gene. The rearrangement links TRBV26 to TRBJ2-4; 8 bases match TRBD2. Germline V gives CDR1 KGHPV, CDR2 FQNQEV (reference sequence). The CDR3 spans 15 residues. The trim removed 0 bases at V and 6 bases at J, leaving 5 bases unmatched. CDR3 region: CASSLSWGAGNTLYF. The part of the CDR3 DNA that was read is TGTGCCAGCAGTCTGTCCTGGGGGGCGGGGAACACCTTGTAC.